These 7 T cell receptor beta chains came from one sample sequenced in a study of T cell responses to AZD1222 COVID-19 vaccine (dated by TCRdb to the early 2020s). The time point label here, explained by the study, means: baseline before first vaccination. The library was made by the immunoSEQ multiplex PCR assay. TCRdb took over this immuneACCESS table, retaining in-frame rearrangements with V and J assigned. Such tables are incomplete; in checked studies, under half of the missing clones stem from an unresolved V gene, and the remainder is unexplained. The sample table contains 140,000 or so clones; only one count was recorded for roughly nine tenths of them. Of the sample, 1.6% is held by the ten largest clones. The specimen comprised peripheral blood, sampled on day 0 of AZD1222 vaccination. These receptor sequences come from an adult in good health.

The DNA of the CDR3 is TGTGCCAGCAGCCCCCCGGGTTACTATGGCTACACCTTC. Encoded protein: CASSPPGYYGYTF. J is TRBJ1-2 and V is TRBV6-5; the D is unclear. The germline CDR1 and CDR2 sequences are MNHEY and SVGAGI. The germline V and J ends were trimmed by 6 bases and 3 bases, with 11 bases remaining between them. CDR3 length: 13 amino acids.

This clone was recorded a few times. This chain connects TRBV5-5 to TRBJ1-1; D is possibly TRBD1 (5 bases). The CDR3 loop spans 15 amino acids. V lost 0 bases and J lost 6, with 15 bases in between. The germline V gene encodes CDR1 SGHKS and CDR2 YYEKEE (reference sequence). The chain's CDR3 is CASSLATSGQAEAFF. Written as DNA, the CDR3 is TGTGCCAGCAGCTTGGCAACGTCGGGGCAGGCTGAAGCTTTCTTT.

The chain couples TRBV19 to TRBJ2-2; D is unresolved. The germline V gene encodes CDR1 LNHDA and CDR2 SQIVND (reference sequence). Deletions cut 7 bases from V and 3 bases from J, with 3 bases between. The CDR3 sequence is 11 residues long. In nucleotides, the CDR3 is TGTGCCAGTACCCACACCGGGGAGCTGTTTTTT. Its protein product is CASTHTGELFF.

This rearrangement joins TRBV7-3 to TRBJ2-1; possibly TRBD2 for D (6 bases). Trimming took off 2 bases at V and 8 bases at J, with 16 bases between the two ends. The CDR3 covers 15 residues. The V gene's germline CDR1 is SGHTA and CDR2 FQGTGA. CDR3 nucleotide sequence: TGTGCCAGCAGCTTAGGGGCGGGGATGGGGCATGAGCAGTTCTTC. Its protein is CASSLGAGMGHEQFF.

CDR3 in amino acids: CASSYTGQGHYGYTF. CDR3 bases: TGTGCCAGCAGTTATACGGGACAGGGACACTATGGCTACACCTTC. The chain recombines TRBV27 with TRBJ1-2; 9 positions agree with TRBD1. J lost 3 bases, V lost 4 bases, and 6 bases had no gene match. Germline V CDR1 and CDR2: MNHEY, SMNVEV (reference sequence). The CDR3 is 15 amino acids.

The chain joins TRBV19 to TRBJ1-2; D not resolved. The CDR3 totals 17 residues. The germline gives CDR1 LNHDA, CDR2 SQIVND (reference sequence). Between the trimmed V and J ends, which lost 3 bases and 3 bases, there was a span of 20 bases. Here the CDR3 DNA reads TGTGCCAGTAGTATGCTTGGCAGCGCCCCGCGGGACTATGGCTACACCTTC. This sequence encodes CASSMLGSAPRDYGYTF.

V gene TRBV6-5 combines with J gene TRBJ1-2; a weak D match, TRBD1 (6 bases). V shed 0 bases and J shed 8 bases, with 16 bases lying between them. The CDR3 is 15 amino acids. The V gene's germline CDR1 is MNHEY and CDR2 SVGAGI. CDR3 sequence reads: CASSYSNGGAEGYTF. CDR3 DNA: TGTGCCAGCAGTTACTCGAACGGGGGCGCAGAGGGCTACACCTTC.